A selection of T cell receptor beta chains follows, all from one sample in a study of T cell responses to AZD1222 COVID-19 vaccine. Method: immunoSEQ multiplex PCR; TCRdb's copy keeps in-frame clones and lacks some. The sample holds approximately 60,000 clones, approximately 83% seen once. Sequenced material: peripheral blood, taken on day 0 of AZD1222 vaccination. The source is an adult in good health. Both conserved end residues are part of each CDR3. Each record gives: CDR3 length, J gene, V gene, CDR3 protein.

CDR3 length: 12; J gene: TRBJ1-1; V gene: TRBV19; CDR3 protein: CASSRGLTEAFF
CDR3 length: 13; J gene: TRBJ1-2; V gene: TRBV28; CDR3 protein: CASSLSQDYGYTF
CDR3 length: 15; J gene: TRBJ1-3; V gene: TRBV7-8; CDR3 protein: CASSLGGVTGNTIYF
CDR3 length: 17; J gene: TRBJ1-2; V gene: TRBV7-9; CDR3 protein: CASSLYPQGLLGYGYTF
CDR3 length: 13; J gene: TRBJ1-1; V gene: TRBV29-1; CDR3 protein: CSVARGMNTEAFF
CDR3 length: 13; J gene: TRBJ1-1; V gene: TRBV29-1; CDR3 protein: CSVQEVVNTEAFF
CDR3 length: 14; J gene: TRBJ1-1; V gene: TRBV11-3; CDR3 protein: CASSLGGTSNEAFF
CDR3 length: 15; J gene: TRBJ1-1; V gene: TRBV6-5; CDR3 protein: CASTSRGNRDAEAFF
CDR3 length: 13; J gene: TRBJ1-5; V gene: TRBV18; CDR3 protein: CASSPAPDQPQHF
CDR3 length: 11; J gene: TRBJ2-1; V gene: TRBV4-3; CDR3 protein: CASSGGNEQFF
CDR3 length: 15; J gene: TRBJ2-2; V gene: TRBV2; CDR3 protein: CAIPGGELVAGELFF
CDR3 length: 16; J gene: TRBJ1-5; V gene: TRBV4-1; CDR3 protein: CASSQEGQGNHQPQHF
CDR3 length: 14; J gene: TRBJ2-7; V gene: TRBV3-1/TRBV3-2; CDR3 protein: CASSPRDRDDEQYF
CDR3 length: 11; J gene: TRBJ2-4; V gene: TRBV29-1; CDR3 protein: CSVVQENIQYF
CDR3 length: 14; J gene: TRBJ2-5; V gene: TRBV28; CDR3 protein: CASSLFSRGETQYF
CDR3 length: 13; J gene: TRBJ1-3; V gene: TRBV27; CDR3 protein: CASGENSGNTIYF
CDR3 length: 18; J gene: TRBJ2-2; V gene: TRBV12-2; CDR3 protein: CASRLTSGRVPNTGELFF
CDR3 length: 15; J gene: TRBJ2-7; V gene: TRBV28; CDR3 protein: CASSVMGGSSYEQYF
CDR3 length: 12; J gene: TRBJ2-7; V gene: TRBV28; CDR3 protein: CASSSSLYEQYF
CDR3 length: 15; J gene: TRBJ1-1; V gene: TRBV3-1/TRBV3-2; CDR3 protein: CASSQPWTGSTEAFF
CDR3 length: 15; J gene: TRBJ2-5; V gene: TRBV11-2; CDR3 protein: CASTSSQGVGETQYF
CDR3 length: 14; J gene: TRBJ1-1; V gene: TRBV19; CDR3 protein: CASTPQGIRGEAFF
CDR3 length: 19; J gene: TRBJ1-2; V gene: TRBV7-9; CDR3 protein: CASSSTGQLGPRFNYGYTF
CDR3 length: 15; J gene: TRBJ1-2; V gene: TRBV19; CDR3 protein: CASSIPTGTAYGYTF
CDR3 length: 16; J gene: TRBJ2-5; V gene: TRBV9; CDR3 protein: CASSDRPLGGSETQYF
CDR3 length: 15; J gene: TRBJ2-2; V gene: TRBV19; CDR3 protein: CASDPGQGLTGELFF
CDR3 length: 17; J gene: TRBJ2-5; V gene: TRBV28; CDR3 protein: CASSLSQGLAGSETQYF
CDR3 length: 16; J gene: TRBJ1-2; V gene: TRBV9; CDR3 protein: CASSVGEQGAGYGYTF